Below are 29 T cell receptor beta chains sequenced from a single sample in a study of vaccination effects on CD4 cells after COVID-19. After expansion with viral peptide pools in the ViraFEST assay, antigen-specific CD4+ T cells were sequenced. The culture ran for 10 days, and then CD4+ T cells were isolated. The healthy vaccine recipients, who had no prior SARS-CoV-2 infection, showed negative nucleocapsid antibodies. Their antigens are not known. Clones were sequenced by immunoSEQ multiplex PCR, and TCRdb holds only the in-frame ones, with some missing. This sample has tens of thousands of clones, with about 80% found just once. The sequencing used CD4+ T cells from PBMCs cultured with HCoV-OC43 spike peptides, collected before COVID-19 vaccination. Indicated subset: HCoV-OC43 spike overlapping peptide pool stimulation. Receptors were obtained from a human donor who received a COVID-19 vaccine.

This rearrangement joins TRBV5-4 to TRBJ2-1; 11 bases align to TRBD2. The germline gives CDR1 SGHNT, CDR2 YYREEE (reference sequence). The J segment lost 7 bases and the V segment lost 4 bases, leaving 7 bases of the junction unmatched. The CDR3 covers 15 residues. CDR3 coding DNA: TGTGCCAGCAGCGGTAGCGGGGGGGCGGATAATGAGCAGTTCTTC. Translating gives CASSGSGGADNEQFF. Full variable domain (rest looked up from reference TRBV5-4 and TRBJ2-1): ETGVTQSPTHLIKTRGQQVTLRCSSQSGHNTVSWYQQALGQGPQFIFQYYREEENGRGNFPPRFSGLQFPNYSSELNVNALELDDSALYLCASSGSGGADNEQFFGPGTRLTVL.

This sequence joins TRBV12-3 or TRBV12-4 and TRBJ2-5; D remains ambiguous. V was clipped by 5 bases and J by 4 bases, with 11 bases between them. CDR3 length: 13 amino acids. CDR3 residues: CASSGRMRETQYF. The CDR3 DNA sequence: TGTGCCAGCAGTGGACGGATGAGAGAGACCCAGTACTTC.

The chain uses TRBV19 and TRBJ1-2; 7 nucleotides line up with TRBD1. Trimming at V came to 7 bases and at J to 8 bases, leaving 7 bases not matched to a gene. Germline values: CDR1 LNHDA, CDR2 SQIVND (reference sequence). The CDR3 consists of 12 residues. The CDR3 nucleotides read TGTGCCAGTACACAGGGGCCGGGAGGCTACACCTTC. Translated: CASTQGPGGYTF.

The V gene is TRBV5-1, the J gene TRBJ2-3, with unresolved D. CDR1 is SGHRS, CDR2 YFSETQ, per germline. This CDR3 comprises 14 residues. The V end was cut by 0 bases, the J end by 4 bases, with 9 bases between. Here the CDR3 reads CASSLDKPADTQYF. In DNA form, the CDR3 reads TGCGCCAGCAGCTTGGATAAACCGGCAGATACGCAGTATTTT.

J is TRBJ2-7 and V is TRBV2; D remains unclear. Germline CDR1 SNHLY, CDR2 FYNNEI. Trimming removed 4 bases from V and 0 bases from J, with 7 bases in between. The CDR3 contains 13 residues. The CDR3 DNA follows: TGTGCCAGCAGTGGGGGTGGCTCCTACGAGCAGTACTTC. It translates to CASSGGGSYEQYF.

CDR3 coding DNA: TGTGCCAGCAGTTCCCCCACTAAAAACTATGGCTACACCTTC. The encoded protein is CASSSPTKNYGYTF. The chain is built from TRBV27 and TRBJ1-2; no firm D call. Deletions cut 4 bases from V and 2 bases from J, with 11 bases between. The germline V gene encodes CDR1 MNHEY and CDR2 SMNVEV (reference sequence). The CDR3 length is 14 residues.

This chain joins TRBV19 and TRBJ1-1, with 7 nucleotides matching TRBD1. V lost 9 bases to trimming and J lost 0 bases; unmatched junction nucleotides: 7. The CDR3 loop spans 14 amino acids. Germline CDR1 is LNHDA and CDR2 is SQIVND (reference sequence). The CDR3 region has the DNA TGTGCCAGCCACAGGGGCGCCATGAACACTGAAGCTTTCTTT. Protein sequence: CASHRGAMNTEAFF. The whole variable domain, filled in from reference TRBV19 and TRBJ1-1, reads DGGITQSPKYLFRKEGQNVTLSCEQNLNHDAMYWYRQDPGQGLRLIYYSQIVNDFQKGDIAEGYSVSREKKESFPLTVTSAQKNPTAFYLCASHRGAMNTEAFFGQGTRLTVV.

The genes are TRBV11-2 and TRBJ2-1, with D perhaps matching TRBD1 (6 bases). The CDR3 has 17 residues. The V gene's germline CDR1 is SGHAT and CDR2 FQNNGV. Trimming cost V 4 bases and J 0 bases, with 16 bases left between them. The DNA for the CDR3 is TGTGCCAGCAGCTCCTACAGGGTTGGGAGCTCCTACAATGAGCAGTTCTTC. This translates into CASSSYRVGSSYNEQFF. Using reference TRBV11-2 and TRBJ2-1 for the parts outside the CDR3, the full variable domain is EAGVAQSPRYKIIEKRQSVAFWCNPISGHATLYWYQQILGQGPKLLIQFQNNGVVDDSQLPKDRFSAERLKGVDSTLKIQPAKLEDSAVYLCASSSYRVGSSYNEQFFGPGTRLTVL.

This clone has only one observation. The genes are TRBV5-1 and TRBJ2-3, with 7 bases aligning to TRBD1. This CDR3 spans 15 amino acids. Germline V gene data show CDR1 as SGHRS and CDR2 as YFSETQ. Trimming at V came to 5 bases and at J to 3 bases, leaving 9 bases not matched to a gene. CDR3 residues: CASRPQGEMTDTQYF. The DNA for the CDR3 is TGCGCCAGCAGACCCCAGGGGGAAATGACAGATACGCAGTATTTT. The full variable domain, rest sourced from reference TRBV5-1 and TRBJ2-3, is KAGVTQTPRYLIKTRGQQVTLSCSPISGHRSVSWYQQTPGQGLQFLFEYFSETQRNKGNFPGRFSGRQFSNSRSEMNVSTLELGDSALYLCASRPQGEMTDTQYFGPGTRLTVL.

The CDR3 loop is CASKKGADTEAFF. For the CDR3, the DNA is TGTGCCAGTAAGAAAGGGGCGGACACTGAAGCTTTCTTT. The chain is built from TRBV19 and TRBJ1-1; D may be TRBD1 (5 bases). Germline CDR1 and CDR2: LNHDA and SQIVND (reference sequence). The CDR3 extends over 13 amino acids. Trimming left V 7 bases short and J 3 bases short, with 12 bases between.

As to this clone: Different DNA sequences within this sample yield the same CDR3. This sequence joins TRBV19 and TRBJ1-3; a weak D match, TRBD1 (5 bases). CDR1 is LNHDA, CDR2 SQIVND, per germline (reference sequence). With 6 bases removed from V and 0 bases from J, the gap between germline ends came to 12 bases. CDR3 length: 15 amino acids. The CDR3 here is CASRRDRSSGNTIYF. CDR3 nucleotide sequence: TGTGCCAGTAGGAGGGACCGAAGCTCTGGAAACACCATATATTTT.

This clone was observed once. The CDR3 nucleotides are TGTGCCAGCAGCCCGTCGACCGACTACGAGCAGTACTTC. Protein: CASSPSTDYEQYF. The gene calls are TRBV9 and TRBJ2-7; D is uncertain. The CDR3 runs 13 residues. Germline CDR1 SGDLS, CDR2 YYNGEE. V dropped 4 bases and J dropped 3 bases, with 11 bases sitting between them.

This clone was seen only once. The chain is built from TRBV5-1 and TRBJ1-6; D perhaps matches TRBD1 (6 bases). Trimming pared 3 bases from V and 7 bases from J, leaving 23 bases between. Per the germline V gene, CDR1 is SGHRS and CDR2 is YFSETQ. The CDR3 extends over 18 amino acids. The CDR3 coding sequence is TGCGCCAGCAGCTGGTGGGGGGGGGCAGAAGAACTAAATTCACCCCTCCACTTT. Encoded protein: CASSWWGGAEELNSPLHF. The entire variable domain, with the rest obtained from reference TRBV5-1 and TRBJ1-6, is as follows: KAGVTQTPRYLIKTRGQQVTLSCSPISGHRSVSWYQQTPGQGLQFLFEYFSETQRNKGNFPGRFSGRQFSNSRSEMNVSTLELGDSALYLCASSWWGGAEELNSPLHFGNGTRLTVT.

Comments on this clone: One junction end disagrees with the germline gene, perhaps due to a read error. The chain is built from TRBV7-7 and TRBJ2-1; 8 bases are a match to TRBD2. This CDR3 region has 14 residues. The V gene's germline CDR1 is SSHAT and CDR2 FNYEAQ (reference sequence). Here the CDR3 reads CASSPTGTRNEQFF. DNA for the CDR3: TGTGCTAGCAGCCCGACCGGGACTAGAAATGAGCAGTTCTTC.

CDR3 amino acids: CTSSQSVSETYNSPLHF. The CDR3 DNA reads TGCACCAGCAGCCAATCCGTCTCAGAAACTTATAATTCACCCCTCCACTTT. The chain recombines TRBV1 with TRBJ1-6. TRBV1 is a pseudogene. The CDR3 is made up of 17 amino acids.

The chain couples TRBV3-1 (or the pseudogene TRBV3-2) to TRBJ2-3; TRBD2 is a possible D gene (7 bases). The V and J ends lost 1 base and 8 bases respectively, with 16 bases between them. The CDR3 contains 15 residues. Per germline, CDR1 LGHDT and CDR2 YNNKEL (reference sequence). The CDR3 sequence: CASSQGLGGGATQYF. The CDR3 DNA follows: TGTGCCAGCAGCCAAGGCCTAGGGGGGGGAGCTACGCAGTATTTT.

The V gene is TRBV3-1 (or the pseudogene TRBV3-2), the J gene TRBJ2-5, with 11 bases matching TRBD2. V trimming: 4 bases; J trimming: 7 bases; junction bases outside the gene matches: 11. This CDR3 comprises 16 residues. CDR1 is LGHDT and CDR2 is YNNKEL in the germline V gene (reference sequence). CDR3 sequence reads: CASSPTGSGGGGTQYF. CDR3 sequence (DNA): TGTGCCAGCAGCCCGACGGGTAGCGGGGGGGGAGGGACCCAGTACTTC.

The chain uses TRBV27 and TRBJ2-7, with 9 bases identical to TRBD2. V lost 3 bases, J lost 6 bases, and 9 bases stayed unmatched. This CDR3 is built from 15 residues. Germline V gives CDR1 MNHEY, CDR2 SMNVEV (reference sequence). Here the CDR3 DNA reads TGTGCCAGCAGTTTTCAGGGGCGGGGGGGTTTCGAGCAGTACTTC. Translated, it gives CASSFQGRGGFEQYF.

This clone was observed a single time. The CDR3 loop is CASTGQDTYEQYF. The CDR3 DNA follows: TGTGCCAGTACCGGACAGGACACCTACGAGCAGTACTTC. V is TRBV2 and J is TRBJ2-7, with 7 bases fitting TRBD1. Germline trimming cut 9 bases from V and 2 bases from J; bases unmatched to any gene: 7. The CDR3 is 13 amino acids. CDR1 is SNHLY, CDR2 FYNNEI, per germline.

The V gene is TRBV15, the J gene TRBJ1-3; no clear D. Trimming took 0 bases from V and 4 from J, leaving 4 bases between them. The CDR3 is 13 residues long. The germline V gene encodes CDR1 LNHNV and CDR2 YYDKDF (reference sequence). The CDR3 here is CATSRDRGNTIYF. The CDR3 nucleotides read TGTGCCACCAGCAGAGATCGAGGAAACACCATATATTTT.

The chain is built from TRBV11-2 and TRBJ2-7; TRBD2 aligns across 10 bases. This CDR3 is 15 amino acids long. Germline V gene data show CDR1 as SGHAT and CDR2 as FQNNGV. With V trimmed by 4 bases and J by 0 bases, 3 bases remained unmatched. CDR3: CASSSASGGSYEQYF. The CDR3 region has the DNA TGTGCCAGCAGCTCGGCTAGCGGGGGCTCCTACGAGCAGTACTTC.

The chain employs TRBV11-2 and TRBJ2-2, with D tentatively TRBD1 (6 bases). Germline CDR1 is SGHAT and CDR2 is FQNNGV. This CDR3 comprises 17 residues. Deletions cut 2 bases from V and 3 bases from J, with 16 bases between. CDR3: CASSLRQRAGDTGELFF. CDR3 nucleotides: TGTGCCAGCAGCTTACGGCAGCGAGCAGGGGACACCGGGGAGCTGTTTTTT.

This clone was observed a handful of times. The chain couples TRBV9 to TRBJ2-2, with D possibly being TRBD1 or TRBD2 (5 bases each). This CDR3 has 18 amino acids. The V gene's germline CDR1 is SGDLS and CDR2 YYNGEE. V lost 1 base and J 1 base, leaving 17 bases between the germline ends. CDR3 coding DNA: TGTGCCAGCAGCGTACACCCCGGGACGAACAGGAACACCGGGGAGCTGTTTTTT. Protein: CASSVHPGTNRNTGELFF.

This clone was seen more than once but under ten times. V gene TRBV5-4 combines with J gene TRBJ1-2; the match to TRBD1 covers 9 bases. V lost 4 bases and J lost 6; bases outside the gene matches: 10. This CDR3 is built from 15 residues. Germline values: CDR1 SGHNT, CDR2 YYREEE (reference sequence). Written as DNA, the CDR3 is TGTGCCAGCAGCCAAGAACAGGGGGCGCTTGATGGCTACACCTTC. This sequence encodes CASSQEQGALDGYTF.

The rearrangement uses TRBV7-2 and TRBJ1-1; 12 nucleotides line up with TRBD1. The germline CDR1 and CDR2 sequences are SGHTA and FQGNSA. After removal of 4 bases from V and 6 bases from J, the junction contained 12 bases not matched to a gene. CDR3 length: 17 amino acids. CDR3 nucleotides: TGTGCCAGCAGCTCCTCCGGAGTCGGGACAGGGGGCTCTGAAGCTTTCTTT. It specifies CASSSSGVGTGGSEAFF.

This chain connects TRBV3-1 (or the pseudogene TRBV3-2) to TRBJ2-3; 11 positions match TRBD2. The CDR3 is made up of 16 amino acids. Trimming took 1 base from V and 5 from J; bases not matched to a gene: 5. CDR1 and CDR2 from the germline V gene are LGHDT and YNNKEL (reference sequence). CDR3 sequence: CASSQVTSGGGDTQYF. The DNA of the CDR3 is TGTGCCAGCAGCCAAGTAACTAGCGGGGGCGGAGATACGCAGTATTTT.

The V call is TRBV29-1, the J call TRBJ1-2; D gene ambiguous. This CDR3 region has 14 residues. CDR1 SQVTM and CDR2 ANQGSEA come from the germline V gene. V lost 7 bases to trimming and J lost 4 bases, with 19 bases between them. The CDR3 sequence is CSAETGQSVYGYTF. For the CDR3, the DNA is TGCAGCGCCGAAACGGGCCAGAGCGTCTATGGCTACACCTTC.

In its sample, this clone was seen once. CDR3 loop: CASSSIAGGEQFF. The CDR3, as DNA: TGTGCCAGCAGCTCTATAGCGGGAGGTGAGCAGTTCTTC. The chain uses TRBV11-2 and TRBJ2-1, with 10 bases identical to TRBD2. The J segment lost 9 bases and the V segment lost 4 bases, leaving 3 bases of the junction unmatched. CDR1 is SGHAT, CDR2 FQNNGV, per germline. This CDR3 comprises 13 residues.

This chain joins TRBV5-1 and TRBJ2-5; no reliable D call. Trimming took 4 bases from V and 5 from J, leaving 15 bases between them. Germline loops: CDR1 SGHRS, CDR2 YFSETQ. The CDR3 covers 14 residues. For the CDR3, the DNA is TGCGCCAGCAGCCTGGAAGGGTCGACGGAGACCCAGTACTTC. It is translated as CASSLEGSTETQYF.